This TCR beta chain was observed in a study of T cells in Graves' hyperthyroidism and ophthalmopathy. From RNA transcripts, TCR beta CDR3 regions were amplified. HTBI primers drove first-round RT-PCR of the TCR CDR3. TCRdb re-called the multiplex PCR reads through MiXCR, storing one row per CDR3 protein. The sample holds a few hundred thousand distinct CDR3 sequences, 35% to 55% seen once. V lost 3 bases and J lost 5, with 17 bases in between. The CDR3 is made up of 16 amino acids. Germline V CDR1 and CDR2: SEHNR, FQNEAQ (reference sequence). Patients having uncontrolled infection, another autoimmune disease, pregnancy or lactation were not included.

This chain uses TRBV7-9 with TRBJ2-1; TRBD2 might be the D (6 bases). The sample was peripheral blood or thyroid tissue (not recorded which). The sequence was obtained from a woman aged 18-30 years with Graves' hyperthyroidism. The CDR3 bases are TGTGCCAGCAGCTTGGCGGGACTCCCGGTTGACAATGAGCAGTTCTTC. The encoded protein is CASSLAGLPVDNEQFF.